This TCR beta chain was captured by sequencing in a study of blood T cell repertoires in COVID-19. Study details: Sites in the United States, Italy and Spain provided acute and convalescent COVID-19 samples. T cells, B-cell-depleted T cells, or PBMCs supplied cDNA or gDNA.

V lost 8 bases to trimming and J lost 5 bases; unmatched junction nucleotides: 7. Germline V CDR1 and CDR2: SNHLY, FYNNEI. This CDR3 is 14 amino acids long. In the study's own analysis: For nucleated cells, counts were estimated from reference gene primer amplification. Some clones are missing from TCRdb's copy, which holds only in-frame ones; the method was immunoSEQ multiplex PCR. V and J calls and clone size come straight from that table; D and trimming were deduced from the DNA. This sample has about 280,000 clones; approximately 85% occur once, and the top ten carry 9.4%. Input material: peripheral blood. This TCR was recovered from a man younger than 35 with active or convalescent COVID-19. V usage is TRBV2 and J usage is TRBJ1-1; 11 bases fit TRBD1. The CDR3 bases are TGTGCCAGCGCTAAGGACAGGGGGCAAACTGAAGCTTTCTTT. This encodes CASAKDRGQTEAFF. Supplemented by reference TRBV2 and TRBJ1-1, the full variable domain reads EPEVTQTPSHQVTQMGQEVILRCVPISNHLYFYWYRQILGQKVEFLVSFYNNEISEKSEIFDDQFSVERPDGSNFTLKIRSTKLEDSAMYFCASAKDRGQTEAFFGQGTRLTVV.